A single T cell receptor beta chain is shown here with its context. Its antigen is still unknown. Looked up from germline, CDR1 is SGHNT and CDR2 is YENEEA. The CDR3 consists of 11 residues. Trimming pared 5 bases from V and 3 bases from J, leaving 4 bases between. These data come from a study of chemoradiotherapy in HPV16-positive cancers. As for the study in general: Candidate HPV-specific T-cell clones and common TCR motifs came from functional assays in a couple of HPV16-positive patients.

Regarding the study as a whole: Non-HPV-specific T cells did not expand in tumors during treatment, whereas candidate HPV-specific clones and E7-related motifs did.

Measured with immunoSEQ multiplex PCR; TCRdb has only the in-frame clones, and not every one. Of 7,500 to 10,000 clones in the sample, 91% are singletons; the top ten hold 9% to 15%. Sample: blood, taken from a patient who underwent chemoradiotherapy. V and J are TRBV11-3 and TRBJ1-2; D not certain. This TCR was sampled from a human donor with HPV-associated anogenital cancer. The CDR3 region is CASSPDYGYTF. CDR3 nucleotide sequence: TGTGCCAGCAGCCCGGACTATGGCTACACCTTC.